These 32 T cell receptor beta chains were all obtained from the same sample, sequenced in a study of blood T cells in healthy people across ages. A second roughly 6 to 11 cycle PCR used barcoded and J-beta primers. TCRdb re-analysed the 5' RACE reads in MiXCR, keeping a single row per CDR3 protein. The table shows around 1,500,000 distinct CDR3 sequences, with 28% occurring only once. Sequencing input: blood. Receptors originate from a woman aged 25-40 years in good health.

The chain combines TRBV7-6 with TRBJ2-1; D gene uncertain. CDR1 is SGHVS and CDR2 is FNYEAQ in the germline V gene. The V end lost 1 base, the J end lost 10 bases, and 11 bases lay between the germline ends. The CDR3 is made up of 13 amino acids. The CDR3 DNA follows: TGTGCCAGCAGCTTAGATAGGAACGCCGAGCAGTTCTTC. It codes for CASSLDRNAEQFF.

The chain joins TRBV6-1 to TRBJ1-5, with a possible D match to TRBD1 (5 bases). Germline CDR1 and CDR2: MNHNS and SASEGT. Trimming removed 4 bases from V and 0 bases from J, with 13 bases in between. The CDR3 length is 16 residues. The CDR3 loop reads CASSANRSRSNQPQHF. The CDR3 DNA follows: TGTGCCAGCAGTGCAAACAGGTCTCGTAGCAATCAGCCCCAGCATTTT.

This clonotype appeared a few times. The junction and the germline gene differ at one end; a read error may be behind it. V usage is TRBV6-5 and J usage is TRBJ1-4; no definite D call. This CDR3 region has 11 residues. Looked up from germline, CDR1 is MNHEY and CDR2 is SVGAGI. CDR3 sequence reads: CATSDDEKLFF. CDR3 sequence (DNA): TGTGCCACCAGTGACGATGAAAAACTGTTTTTT.

The CDR3 loop reads CASGTGTGYTF. CDR3 bases: TGTGCCAGTGGGACGGGAACTGGCTACACCTTC. The chain has TRBV28 and TRBJ1-2; TRBD1 is a possible D gene (5 bases). V dropped 9 bases and J dropped 7 bases, with 12 bases sitting between them. This CDR3 is 11 amino acids long. Germline CDR1 reads MDHEN; CDR2 reads SYDVKM.

The V call is TRBV29-1, the J call TRBJ2-1; the D gene could be TRBD1 or TRBD2 (5 bases each). The V gene lost 6 bases and the J gene lost 2 bases, with 14 bases spanning the gap. CDR3 length equals 14 residues. The germline gives CDR1 SQVTM, CDR2 ANQGSEA. The CDR3 loop is CSVVRGGPYNEQFF. CDR3 nucleotides: TGCAGCGTCGTGAGGGGTGGCCCCTACAATGAGCAGTTCTTC.

This clonotype was recorded at least ten times. The V and J genes are TRBV10-3 and TRBJ2-5; D might be TRBD2 (6 bases). Per the germline V gene, CDR1 is ENHRY and CDR2 is SYGVKD. The V gene lost 4 bases and the J gene lost 0 bases, with 9 bases spanning the gap. This CDR3 is built from 14 residues. CDR3 DNA: TGTGCCATCAGTGTCGCGGGGAACCAAGAGACCCAGTACTTC. Residues: CAISVAGNQETQYF.

J is TRBJ1-4 and V is TRBV25-1; D not certain. Trimming removed 4 bases from V and 7 bases from J, with 7 bases in between. CDR1 and CDR2 (germline): MGHDK, SYGVNS. This CDR3 comprises 12 residues. DNA for the CDR3: TGTGCCAGCAGTGGAGGGCTTGAAAAACTGTTTTTT. It is translated as CASSGGLEKLFF. Full variable domain (rest looked up from reference TRBV25-1 and TRBJ1-4): EADIYQTPRYLVIGTGKKITLECSQTMGHDKMYWYQQDPGMELHLIHYSYGVNSTEKGDLSSESTVSRIRTEHFPLTLESARPSHTSQYLCASSGGLEKLFFGSGTQLSVL.

The chain combines TRBV5-1 with TRBJ2-7; the match to TRBD1 covers 12 bases. The last part of the DNA fits TRBJ2-5 better; the J call may be wrong. The CDR3 sequence is 15 residues long. Germline values: CDR1 SGHRS, CDR2 YFSETQ. CDR3 loop: CASSLAGQGAETQYF. CDR3 coding DNA: TGCGCCAGCAGCTTGGCGGGACAGGGGGCTGAGACCCAGTACTTC.

In DNA form, the CDR3 reads TGTGCCAGCAGTCACCTAGAGGGGGCCCATTCACCCCTCCACTTT. Translation: CASSHLEGAHSPLHF. The genes are TRBV6-5 and TRBJ1-6; 7 bases map to TRBD1. CDR1 and CDR2 from the germline V gene are MNHEY and SVGAGI. The CDR3 length is 15 residues. The trim removed 5 bases at V and 8 bases at J, leaving 9 bases unmatched.

This clonotype was seen only a few times. The genes are TRBV20-1 and TRBJ2-3, with a weak D call TRBD2 (5 bases). CDR1 and CDR2 from the germline V gene are DFQATT and SNEGSKA (reference sequence). With 4 bases removed from V and 0 bases from J, the gap between germline ends came to 8 bases. The CDR3 runs to 13 residues. The CDR3 spells CSATGESTDTQYF. CDR3 coding DNA: TGCAGTGCTACCGGGGAGAGCACAGATACGCAGTATTTT.

This clonotype was seen a few times. This chain links TRBV7-3 with TRBJ1-1, with 10 positions matching TRBD1. This CDR3 is 17 amino acids long. CDR1 is SGHTA, CDR2 FQGTGA, per germline. V shed 5 bases and J 0 bases; nucleotides not matched to a gene: 9. DNA of the CDR3: TGTGCCAGCAGCCCGATCGTGGGACAGGGGATGAACACTGAAGCTTTCTTT. Residues: CASSPIVGQGMNTEAFF.

The genes are TRBV11-2 and TRBJ2-4; the match to TRBD1 covers 7 bases. Germline loops: CDR1 SGHAT, CDR2 FQNNGV. There are 14 residues in the CDR3. V trimming: 5 bases; J trimming: 6 bases; junction bases outside the gene matches: 7. The CDR3 is CASSALTGANIQYF. CDR3 sequence (DNA): TGTGCCAGCAGCGCCCTCACAGGGGCAAACATTCAGTACTTC.

The rearrangement uses TRBV18 and TRBJ1-1; D unresolved. The CDR3 sequence is 17 residues long. Trimming left V 5 bases short and J 1 base short, with 20 bases between. Germline assignment: CDR1 KGHSH and CDR2 LQKENI. CDR3 residues: CASSTTRGPRKNTEAFF. DNA for the CDR3: TGTGCCAGCTCAACCACACGGGGTCCAAGGAAGAACACTGAAGCTTTCTTT.

This chain connects TRBV5-1 to TRBJ2-5; D unresolved. From germline, CDR1 is SGHRS and CDR2 YFSETQ. The CDR3 is 15 amino acids. Deletions cut 6 bases from V and 2 bases from J, with 17 bases between. CDR3 bases: TGCGCCAGCACCGCTTCTGGTGGTGGACAAGAGACCCAGTACTTC. Translation gives CASTASGGGQETQYF.

This clonotype was seen a handful of times. This chain joins TRBV6-5 and TRBJ1-5; the D gene is possibly TRBD1 (5 bases). The V end lost 6 bases, the J end lost 0 bases, and 15 bases lay between the germline ends. Germline CDR1 reads MNHEY; CDR2 reads SVGAGI. The CDR3 runs to 16 residues. The CDR3 here is CASRRGTAYSNQPQHF. In nucleotides, the CDR3 is TGTGCCAGCAGACGCGGGACTGCATATAGCAATCAGCCCCAGCATTTT.

The sample holds a few counts of this clonotype. The V gene is TRBV7-9, the J gene TRBJ2-7; maybe TRBD2 (6 bases). Trimming left V 3 bases short and J 10 bases short, with 10 bases between. There are 11 residues in the CDR3. Looked up from germline, CDR1 is SEHNR and CDR2 is FQNEAQ (reference sequence). The CDR3 sequence: CASSLGGPQYF. DNA for the CDR3: TGTGCCAGCAGCTTGGGGGGTCCCCAGTACTTC.

V usage is TRBV12-3 or TRBV12-4 and J usage is TRBJ2-1, with 8 bases lining up with TRBD1. With V trimmed by 11 bases and J by 0 bases, 15 bases remained unmatched. This CDR3 has 17 residues. The CDR3 loop reads CACTPKRDRSSYNEQFF. CDR3 in DNA: TGTGCCTGCACCCCAAAAAGGGACAGGAGCTCCTACAATGAGCAGTTCTTC.

This rearrangement joins TRBV7-8 to TRBJ2-7, with TRBD1 identical over 10 bases. J was trimmed by 3 bases and V by 4 bases; bases with no gene match: 6. Germline loops: CDR1 SGHVS, CDR2 FQNEAQ. The CDR3 is 15 residues long. The CDR3 is CASSSDRGAFYEQYF. In nucleotides, the CDR3 is TGTGCCAGCAGCTCGGACAGGGGGGCTTTCTACGAGCAGTACTTC.

This clonotype occurred a few times. The chain joins TRBV7-3 to TRBJ2-5; 7 bases line up with TRBD2. Per germline, CDR1 SGHTA and CDR2 FQGTGA. Germline trimming cut 6 bases from V and 1 base from J; bases unmatched to any gene: 8. The CDR3 runs 15 residues. The CDR3 nucleotides read TGTGCCAGCAGGTGGACTAGAGAGGGCCAAGAGACCCAGTACTTC. Its translation: CASRWTREGQETQYF.

The chain links TRBV27 to TRBJ2-5, with D possibly TRBD2 on 5 matching bases. Germline V gene sequence: CDR1 MNHEY, CDR2 SMNVEV (reference sequence). There are 13 residues in the CDR3. The V end lost 3 bases, the J end lost 9 bases, and 14 bases lay between the germline ends. Written as DNA, the CDR3 is TGTGCCAGCAGTTTCGAAGGAGGACTGGCCCAGTACTTC. Encoded protein: CASSFEGGLAQYF.

This clonotype was seen a few times. The rearrangement joins TRBV9 to TRBJ2-2, with 7 bases lining up with TRBD2. Looked up from germline, CDR1 is SGDLS and CDR2 is YYNGEE. CDR3 length equals 14 residues. With 0 bases clipped from V and 6 bases from J, the junction kept 2 bases outside the gene matches. CDR3 nucleotide sequence: TGTGCCAGCAGCGTAGTGGGGGGGTCCGGGGAGCTGTTTTTT. It translates to CASSVVGGSGELFF.

The rearrangement uses TRBV24-1 and TRBJ1-2, with a weak D call TRBD1 (6 bases). Germline assignment: CDR1 KGHDR and CDR2 SFDVKD. V gave up 4 bases and J gave up 3 bases, with 11 bases separating them. This CDR3 has 14 amino acids. The CDR3 DNA sequence: TGTGCCACCAGTGACCCCAACAGGGACTATGGCTACACCTTC. It encodes CATSDPNRDYGYTF.

This chain joins TRBV18 and TRBJ1-4; D is possibly TRBD1 (5 bases). Germline V lookup: CDR1 KGHSH, CDR2 LQKENI. V lost 6 bases, J lost 5 bases, and 10 bases lay in between. The CDR3 has 13 amino acids. The CDR3 DNA sequence: TGTGCCAGCTCCGGGACGCACAATGAAAAACTGTTTTTT. Protein sequence: CASSGTHNEKLFF.

The genes are TRBV27 and TRBJ1-6, with D possibly being TRBD1 (5 bases). Trimming left V 1 base short and J 8 bases short, with 18 bases between. Per germline, CDR1 MNHEY and CDR2 SMNVEV (reference sequence). This CDR3 contains 17 residues. The CDR3 nucleotides read TGTGCCAGCAGTTTATGTCAGGGCCCGGAGGTGTATTCACCCCTCCACTTT. It is translated as CASSLCQGPEVYSPLHF.

The chain has TRBV19 and TRBJ1-2, with D tentatively TRBD1 (5 bases). The ends were cut back, 4 bases at V and 4 bases at J, with 16 bases in the middle. In germline, CDR1 is LNHDA, CDR2 SQIVND (reference sequence). The CDR3 has 15 amino acids. In nucleotides, the CDR3 is TGTGCCAGTAGTAGTCAGTTTGGGGGTACCTATGGCTACACCTTC. Encoded protein: CASSSQFGGTYGYTF.

This clonotype was counted many times. The gene calls are TRBV20-1 and TRBJ2-1, with D unclear. Trimming pared 8 bases from V and 7 bases from J, leaving 24 bases between. Germline V gene data show CDR1 as DFQATT and CDR2 as SNEGSKA (reference sequence). There are 15 residues in the CDR3. CDR3 nucleotide sequence: TGCAGTTGCCAAAACTCGGACCAGACCCCAAATGAGCAGTTCTTC. It specifies CSCQNSDQTPNEQFF.

The gene calls are TRBV6-5 and TRBJ2-1; TRBD2 aligns across 7 bases. In germline, CDR1 is MNHEY, CDR2 SVGAGI. The V segment lost 6 bases and the J segment 4 bases; nucleotides outside the gene matches: 9. The length of the CDR3 is 15 residues. In nucleotides, the CDR3 is TGTGCCAGCAGCCCAAAGCGGGGTCCTTACAATGAGCAGTTCTTC. Encoded protein: CASSPKRGPYNEQFF.

This clonotype was observed once. V is TRBV12-3 or TRBV12-4 and J is TRBJ2-1; 12 bases line up with TRBD2. V was clipped by 2 bases and J by 9 bases; unmatched bases: 5. The length of the CDR3 is 15 residues. CDR3 sequence reads: CASSLSTSGGSEQFF. CDR3 coding DNA: TGTGCCAGCAGTTTATCGACTAGCGGGGGTTCTGAGCAGTTCTTC.

This clonotype appeared many times. V and J are TRBV6-2 or TRBV6-3 and TRBJ2-3, with TRBD2 matching 14 bases. With 5 bases clipped from V and 6 bases from J, the junction kept 4 bases outside the gene matches. The CDR3 extends over 15 amino acids. Germline V CDR1 and CDR2: MNHEY, SVGEGT. The CDR3 loop reads CASSPGTSGSDTQYF. In DNA form, the CDR3 reads TGTGCCAGCAGTCCCGGGACTAGCGGGAGCGATACGCAGTATTTT.

This clonotype showed up many times. The gene calls are TRBV7-6 and TRBJ2-3; D may be TRBD1 (6 bases). V was clipped by 4 bases and J by 1 base, with 12 bases between them. CDR1 SGHVS and CDR2 FNYEAQ come from the germline V gene. This CDR3 spans 15 amino acids. CDR3 loop: CASSSRQAGTDTQYF. CDR3 DNA sequence: TGTGCCAGCAGCTCACGACAGGCGGGCACAGATACGCAGTATTTT.

Comments on this clonotype: A read error may explain this, as a much larger clone is one base away. The rearrangement uses TRBV29-1 and TRBJ2-1; D tentatively reads TRBD1 or TRBD2 (5 bases each). Trimming stripped 8 bases from V and 13 bases from J, with 21 bases between. The V gene's germline CDR1 is SQVTM and CDR2 ANQGSEA. The CDR3 totals 12 residues. DNA of the CDR3: TGCAGCCCTCGGGACGAAGGGGAGACCCAGTTCTTC. Amino acids: CSPRDEGETQFF.

There are a few counts of this clonotype. The chain links TRBV3-1 to TRBJ2-2; possibly TRBD2 for D (6 bases). Germline V gene sequence: CDR1 LGHDT, CDR2 YNNKEL (reference sequence). V lost 0 bases to trimming and J lost 8 bases, with 10 bases between them. The CDR3 covers 14 residues. As DNA, the CDR3 is TGTGCCAGCAGCCAAGAGGGGACTCCGGGGGAGCTGTTTTTT. This gives the protein CASSQEGTPGELFF.